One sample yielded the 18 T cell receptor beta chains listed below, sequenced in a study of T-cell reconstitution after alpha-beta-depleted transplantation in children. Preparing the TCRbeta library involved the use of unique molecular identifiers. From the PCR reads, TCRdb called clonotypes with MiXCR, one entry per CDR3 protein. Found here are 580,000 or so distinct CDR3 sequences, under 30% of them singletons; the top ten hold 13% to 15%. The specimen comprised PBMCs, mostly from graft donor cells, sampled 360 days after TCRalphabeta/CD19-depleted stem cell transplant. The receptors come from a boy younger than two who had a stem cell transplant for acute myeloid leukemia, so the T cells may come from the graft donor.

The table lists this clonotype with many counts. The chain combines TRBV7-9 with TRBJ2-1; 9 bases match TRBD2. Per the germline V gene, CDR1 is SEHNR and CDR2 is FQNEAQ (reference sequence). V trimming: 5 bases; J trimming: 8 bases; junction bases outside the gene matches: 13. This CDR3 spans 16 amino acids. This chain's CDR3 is CASSPTAGGLSDEQFF. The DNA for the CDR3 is TGTGCCAGCAGCCCTACAGCGGGGGGCCTTTCTGATGAGCAGTTCTTC.

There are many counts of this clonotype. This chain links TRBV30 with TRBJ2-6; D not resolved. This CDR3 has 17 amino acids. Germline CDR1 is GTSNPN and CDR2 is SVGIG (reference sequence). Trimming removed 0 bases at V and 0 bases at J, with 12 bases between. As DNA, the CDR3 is TGTGCCTGGAGTGTTGACGGCTTTAGCTCTGGGGCCAACGTCCTGACTTTC. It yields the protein CAWSVDGFSSGANVLTF. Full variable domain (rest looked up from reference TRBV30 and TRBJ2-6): SQTIHQWPATLVQPVGSPLSLECTVEGTSNPNLYWYRQAAGRGLQLLFYSVGIGQISSEVPQNLSASRPQDRQFILSSKKLLLSDSGFYLCAWSVDGFSSGANVLTFGAGSRLTVL.

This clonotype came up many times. The CDR3 loop is CASSLAQGSRLSSYEQYF. CDR3 nucleotide sequence: TGTGCCAGCAGCTTAGCCCAGGGTTCACGATTGAGCTCCTACGAGCAGTACTTC. The rearrangement links TRBV7-2 to TRBJ2-7, with D possibly TRBD1 on 5 matching bases. V was clipped by 0 bases and J by 0 bases, with 18 bases between them. This CDR3 has 18 amino acids. Germline V lookup: CDR1 SGHTA, CDR2 FQGNSA.

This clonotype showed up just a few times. Here the CDR3 reads CASSTGQYSGTQYF. Written as DNA, the CDR3 is TGTGCCAGCTCTACGGGACAGTACTCGGGGACCCAGTACTTC. The chain combines TRBV27 with TRBJ2-5, with TRBD1 matching 7 bases. This CDR3 spans 14 amino acids. CDR1 and CDR2 (germline): MNHEY, SMNVEV (reference sequence). The trim removed 8 bases at V and 7 bases at J, leaving 13 bases unmatched.

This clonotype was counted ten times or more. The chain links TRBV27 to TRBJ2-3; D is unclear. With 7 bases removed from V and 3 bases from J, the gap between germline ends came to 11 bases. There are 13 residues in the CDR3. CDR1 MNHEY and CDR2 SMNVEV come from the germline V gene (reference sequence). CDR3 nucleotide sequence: TGTGCCAGCATTGAACACGGAACAGATACGCAGTATTTT. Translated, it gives CASIEHGTDTQYF.

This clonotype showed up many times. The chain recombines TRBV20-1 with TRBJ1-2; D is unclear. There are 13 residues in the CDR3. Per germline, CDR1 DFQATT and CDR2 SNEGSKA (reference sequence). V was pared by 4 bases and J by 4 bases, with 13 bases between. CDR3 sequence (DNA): TGCAGTGCTACTCCCTCGGACGGCTATGGCTACACCTTC. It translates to CSATPSDGYGYTF.

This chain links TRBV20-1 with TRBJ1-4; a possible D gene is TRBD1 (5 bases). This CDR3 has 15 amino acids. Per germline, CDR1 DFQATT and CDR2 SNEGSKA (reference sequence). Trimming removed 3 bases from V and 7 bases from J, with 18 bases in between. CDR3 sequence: CSARGLTGRIEKLFF. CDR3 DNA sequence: TGCAGTGCTAGGGGGCTTACAGGACGGATTGAAAAACTGTTTTTT.

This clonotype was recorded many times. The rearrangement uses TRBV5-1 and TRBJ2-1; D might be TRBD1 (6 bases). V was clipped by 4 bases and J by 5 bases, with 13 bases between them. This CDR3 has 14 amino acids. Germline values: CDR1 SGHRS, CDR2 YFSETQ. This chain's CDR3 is CASSARQDHNEQFF. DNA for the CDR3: TGCGCCAGCAGCGCCCGACAGGATCACAATGAGCAGTTCTTC.

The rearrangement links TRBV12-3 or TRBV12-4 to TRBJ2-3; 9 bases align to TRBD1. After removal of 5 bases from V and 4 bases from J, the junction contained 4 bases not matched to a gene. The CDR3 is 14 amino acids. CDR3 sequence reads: CASSTRTGADTQYF. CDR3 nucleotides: TGTGCCAGCAGTACCCGGACAGGGGCAGATACGCAGTATTTT.

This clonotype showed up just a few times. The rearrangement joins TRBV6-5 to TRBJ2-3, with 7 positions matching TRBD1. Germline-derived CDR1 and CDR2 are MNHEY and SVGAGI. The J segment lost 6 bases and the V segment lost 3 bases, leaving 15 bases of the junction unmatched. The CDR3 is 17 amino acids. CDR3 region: CASSYSGQRDPSDTQYF. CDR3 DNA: TGTGCCAGCAGTTATTCGGGACAGCGAGACCCGTCGGATACGCAGTATTTT.

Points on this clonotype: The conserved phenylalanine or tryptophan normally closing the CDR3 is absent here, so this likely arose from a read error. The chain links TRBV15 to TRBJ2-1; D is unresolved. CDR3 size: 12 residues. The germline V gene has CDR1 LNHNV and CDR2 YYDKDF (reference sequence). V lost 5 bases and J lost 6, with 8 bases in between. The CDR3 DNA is TGTGCCACCAGCCCTCAAGGCAATGAGCAGTTCCTC. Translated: CATSPQGNEQFL.

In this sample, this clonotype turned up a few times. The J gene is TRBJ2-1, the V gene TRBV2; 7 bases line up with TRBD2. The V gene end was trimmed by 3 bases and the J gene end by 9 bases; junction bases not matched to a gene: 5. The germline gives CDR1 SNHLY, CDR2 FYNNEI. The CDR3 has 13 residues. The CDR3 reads CASSEGGMVEQFF. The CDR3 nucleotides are TGTGCCAGCAGTGAGGGGGGGATGGTTGAGCAGTTCTTC.

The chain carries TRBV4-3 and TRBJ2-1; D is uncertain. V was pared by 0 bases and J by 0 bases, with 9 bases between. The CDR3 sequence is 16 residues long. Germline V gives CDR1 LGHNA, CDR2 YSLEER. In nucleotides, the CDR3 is TGCGCCAGCAGCCAAGAGTACAGAATCTCCTACAATGAGCAGTTCTTC. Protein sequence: CASSQEYRISYNEQFF.

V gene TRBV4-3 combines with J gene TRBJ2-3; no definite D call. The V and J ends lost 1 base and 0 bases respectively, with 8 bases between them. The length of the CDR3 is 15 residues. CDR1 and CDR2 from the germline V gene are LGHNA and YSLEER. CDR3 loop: CASSQGLGSTDTQYF. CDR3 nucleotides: TGCGCCAGCAGCCAAGGTTTAGGTAGCACAGATACGCAGTATTTT.

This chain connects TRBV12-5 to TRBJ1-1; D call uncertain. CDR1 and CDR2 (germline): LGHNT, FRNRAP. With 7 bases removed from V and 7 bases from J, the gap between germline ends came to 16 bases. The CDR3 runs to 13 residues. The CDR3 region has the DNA TGTGCTAGTGACCCCGCGGACGGAATTGAAGCTTTCTTT. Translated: CASDPADGIEAFF. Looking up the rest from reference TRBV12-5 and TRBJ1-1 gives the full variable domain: DARVTQTPRHKVTEMGQEVTMRCQPILGHNTVFWYRQTMMQGLELLAYFRNRAPLDDSGMPKDRFSAEMPDATLATLKIQPSEPRDSAVYFCASDPADGIEAFFGQGTRLTVV.

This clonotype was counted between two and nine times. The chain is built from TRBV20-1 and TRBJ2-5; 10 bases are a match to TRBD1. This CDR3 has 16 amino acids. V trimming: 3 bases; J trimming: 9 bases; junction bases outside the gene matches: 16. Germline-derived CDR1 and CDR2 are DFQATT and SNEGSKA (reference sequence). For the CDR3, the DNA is TGCAGTGCTAGGGGCTTCGCGAGGGACAGGGGTGTCGCCCAGTACTTC. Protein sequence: CSARGFARDRGVAQYF.

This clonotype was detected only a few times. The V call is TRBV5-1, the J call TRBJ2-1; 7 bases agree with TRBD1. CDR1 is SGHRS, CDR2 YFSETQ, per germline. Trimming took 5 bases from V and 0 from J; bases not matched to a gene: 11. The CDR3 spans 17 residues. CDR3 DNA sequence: TGCGCCAGCAGGTTTTGGACAGGCTTTAGCTCCTACAATGAGCAGTTCTTC. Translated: CASRFWTGFSSYNEQFF.

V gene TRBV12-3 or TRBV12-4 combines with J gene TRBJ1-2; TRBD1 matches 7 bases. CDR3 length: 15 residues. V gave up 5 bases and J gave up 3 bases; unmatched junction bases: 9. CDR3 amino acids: CASSASGTDYYGYTF. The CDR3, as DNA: TGTGCCAGCAGTGCGTCCGGGACAGACTACTATGGCTACACCTTC.